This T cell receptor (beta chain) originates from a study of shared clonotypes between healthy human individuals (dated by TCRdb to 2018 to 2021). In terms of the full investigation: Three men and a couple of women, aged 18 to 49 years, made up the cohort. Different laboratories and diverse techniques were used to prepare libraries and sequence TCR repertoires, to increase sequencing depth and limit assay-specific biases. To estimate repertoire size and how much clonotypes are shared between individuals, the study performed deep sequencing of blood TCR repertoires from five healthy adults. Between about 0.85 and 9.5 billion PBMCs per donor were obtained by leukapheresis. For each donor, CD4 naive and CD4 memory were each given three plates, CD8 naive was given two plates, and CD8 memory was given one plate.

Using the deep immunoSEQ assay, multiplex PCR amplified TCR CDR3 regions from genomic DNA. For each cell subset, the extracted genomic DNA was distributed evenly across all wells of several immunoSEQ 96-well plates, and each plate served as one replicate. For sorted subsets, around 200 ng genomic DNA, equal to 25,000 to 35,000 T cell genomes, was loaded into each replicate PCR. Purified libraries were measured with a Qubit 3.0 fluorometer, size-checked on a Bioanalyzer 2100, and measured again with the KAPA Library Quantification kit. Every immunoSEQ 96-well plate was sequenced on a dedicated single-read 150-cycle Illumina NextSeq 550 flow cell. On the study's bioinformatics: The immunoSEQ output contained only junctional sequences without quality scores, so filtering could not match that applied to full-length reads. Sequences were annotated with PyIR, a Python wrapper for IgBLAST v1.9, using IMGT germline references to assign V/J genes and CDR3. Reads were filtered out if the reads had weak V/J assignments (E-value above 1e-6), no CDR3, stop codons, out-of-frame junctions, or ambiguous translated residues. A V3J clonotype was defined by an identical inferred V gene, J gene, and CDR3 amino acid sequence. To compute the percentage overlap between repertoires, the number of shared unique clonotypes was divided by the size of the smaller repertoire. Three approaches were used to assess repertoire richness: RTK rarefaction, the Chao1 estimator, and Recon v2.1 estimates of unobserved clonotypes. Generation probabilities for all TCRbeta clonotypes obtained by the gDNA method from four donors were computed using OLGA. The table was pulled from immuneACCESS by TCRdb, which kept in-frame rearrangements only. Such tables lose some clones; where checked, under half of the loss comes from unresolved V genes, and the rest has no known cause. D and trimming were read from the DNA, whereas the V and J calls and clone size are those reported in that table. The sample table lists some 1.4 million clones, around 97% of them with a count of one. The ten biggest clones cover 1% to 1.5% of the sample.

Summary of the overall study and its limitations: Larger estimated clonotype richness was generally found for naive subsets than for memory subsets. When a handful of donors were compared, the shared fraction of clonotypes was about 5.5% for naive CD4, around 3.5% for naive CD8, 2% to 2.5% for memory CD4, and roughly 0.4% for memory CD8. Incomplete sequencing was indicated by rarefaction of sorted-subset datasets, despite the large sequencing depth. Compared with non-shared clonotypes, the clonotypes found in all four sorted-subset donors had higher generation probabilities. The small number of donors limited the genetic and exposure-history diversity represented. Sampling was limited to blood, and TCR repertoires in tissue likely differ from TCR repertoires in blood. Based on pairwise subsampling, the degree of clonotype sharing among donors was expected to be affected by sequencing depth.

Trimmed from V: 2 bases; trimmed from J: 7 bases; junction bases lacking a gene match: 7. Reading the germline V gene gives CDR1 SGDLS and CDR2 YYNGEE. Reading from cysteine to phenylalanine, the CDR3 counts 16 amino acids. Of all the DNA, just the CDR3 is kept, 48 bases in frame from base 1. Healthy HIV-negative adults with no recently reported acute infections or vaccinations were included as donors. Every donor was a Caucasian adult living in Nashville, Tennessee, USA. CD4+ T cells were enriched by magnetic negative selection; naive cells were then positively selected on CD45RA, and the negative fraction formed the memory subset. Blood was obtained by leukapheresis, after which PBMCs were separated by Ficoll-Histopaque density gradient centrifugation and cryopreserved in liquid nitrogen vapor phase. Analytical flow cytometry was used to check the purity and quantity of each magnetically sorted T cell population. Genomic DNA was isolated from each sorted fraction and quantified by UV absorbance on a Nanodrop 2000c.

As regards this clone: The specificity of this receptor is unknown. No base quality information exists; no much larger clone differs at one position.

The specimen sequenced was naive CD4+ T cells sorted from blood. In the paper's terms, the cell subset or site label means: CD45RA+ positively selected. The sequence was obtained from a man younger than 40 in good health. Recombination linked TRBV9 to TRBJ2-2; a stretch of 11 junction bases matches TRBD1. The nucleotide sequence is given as TGTGCCAGCAGCGTCTCCGGACAGGGGGCGATCGGGGAGCTGTTTTTT. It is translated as CASSVSGQGAIGELFF.